This T cell receptor beta chain is from a study of early T cells in non-severe SARS-CoV-2 infection. Unique molecular identifiers were affixed to single, distinct cDNA molecules. TCRdb analysed the 5' RACE reads with MiXCR anew, one entry per CDR3 protein. Of 80,000 to 95,000 distinct CDR3 sequences in the sample, around 17% were seen once. The sample holds a few counts of this clonotype. Its antigen is not identified. Notes on the study in general: The study's VDJdb matching favored anti-spike CD8 responses and missed private and CD4 specificities.

Germline V gives CDR1 SGHAT, CDR2 FQNNGV. Trimming left V 0 bases short and J 12 bases short, with 12 bases between. The CDR3 runs to 12 residues. The starting material was whole blood, obtained at baseline. The sequence was collected from an adult who was a healthcare worker with PCR-confirmed SARS-CoV-2 infection or an uninfected control (not recorded which). The chain couples TRBV11-2 to TRBJ2-7; D is uncertain. The CDR3 DNA sequence: TGTGCCAGCAGCTTAGAGGGGATACTTGGGTACTTC. Its protein product is CASSLEGILGYF.